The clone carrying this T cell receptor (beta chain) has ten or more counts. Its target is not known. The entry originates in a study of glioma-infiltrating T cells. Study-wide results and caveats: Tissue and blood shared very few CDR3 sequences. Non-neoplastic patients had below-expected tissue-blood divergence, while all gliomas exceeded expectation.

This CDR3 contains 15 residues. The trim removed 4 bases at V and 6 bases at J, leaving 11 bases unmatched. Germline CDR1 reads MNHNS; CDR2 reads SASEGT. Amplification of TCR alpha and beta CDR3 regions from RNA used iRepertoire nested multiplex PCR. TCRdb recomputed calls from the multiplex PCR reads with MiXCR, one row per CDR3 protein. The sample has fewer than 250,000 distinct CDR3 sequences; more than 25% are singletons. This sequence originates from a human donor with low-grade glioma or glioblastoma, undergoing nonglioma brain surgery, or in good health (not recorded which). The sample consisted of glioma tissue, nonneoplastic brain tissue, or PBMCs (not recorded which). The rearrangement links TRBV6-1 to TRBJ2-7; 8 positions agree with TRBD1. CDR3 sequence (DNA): TGTGCCAGCAGTGTTCACCGGGACAGGTTGGGCGAGCAGTACTTC. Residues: CASSVHRDRLGEQYF.